This TCR beta chain was sequenced in a study of blood T cell repertoires in COVID-19. Study overall: T cells, B-cell-depleted T cells, or PBMCs supplied cDNA or gDNA.

In terms of age and location, participants ranged from roughly 18 to 90 years and lived in about two dozen US areas. Donors in Cohort 3 counted as recovered after two negative PCRs, clearance, or symptom resolution. Germline V gene lookup returns CDR1 LGHNA and CDR2 YSLEER. The CDR3 has 18 residues. V lost 1 base to trimming and J lost 0 bases, with 15 bases between them. Original analysis: The assay estimated nucleated cells by amplifying reference gene primers. Sequenced by immunoSEQ multiplex PCR; TCRdb stores in-frame clones only, minus some. The DNA was the basis for D and trimming; V, J and clone size are from that table. This sample has about 300,000 clones, with approximately 86% found just once.

The sample consisted of PBMCs or T cells enriched from blood (not recorded which). The clonotype originates from a woman between 18 and 29 years old who had recovered from COVID-19. This chain joins TRBV4-3 and TRBJ1-4, with unresolved D. CDR3: CASSQVLSSLPTNEKLFF. The CDR3 region has the DNA TGCGCCAGCAGCCAAGTGCTGAGTTCCCTTCCAACTAATGAAAAACTGTTTTTT.